This TCR beta chain was obtained from a study of OX40 agonist ivuxolimab in advanced cancers. Background on the study: Of the patients, three showed partial responses, one with hepatocellular carcinoma and two with cutaneous melanoma.

Using immunoSEQ multiplex PCR, the repertoire was profiled, and TCRdb retains in-frame clones only, with some absent. The data contain tens of thousands of clones, approximately 88% of them seen just once; the ten biggest clones take up about a quarter. By proportion, this clone is medium-sized (0.01 to 0.1%). The germline V gene encodes CDR1 SNHLY and CDR2 FYNNEI. Trimming took off 1 base at V and 0 bases at J, with 6 bases between the two ends. The CDR3 is 14 residues long. The genes are TRBV2 and TRBJ1-1; D is possibly TRBD1 (5 bases). The sequence was obtained from an adult with an advanced solid tumor such as melanoma, head and neck, liver or kidney cancer. The specimen comprised CD4+ or CD8+ T cells sorted from blood, sampled in a trial of the OX40 agonist ivuxolimab. CDR3 protein: CASSEVRVNTEAFF. The CDR3 DNA reads TGTGCCAGCAGTGAAGTCAGGGTGAACACTGAAGCTTTCTTT.